Given below is one T cell receptor beta chain in context. The data stem from a study of blood T cell repertoires in COVID-19. Across the study: COVID-19 samples collected from the United States, Italy and Spain covered acute and convalescent phases. Nucleic acid was either cDNA or gDNA, and it came from T cells, B-cell-depleted T cells, or PBMCs.

V shed 3 bases and J shed 8 bases, with 19 bases lying between them. CDR3 length equals 15 residues. Germline V gene sequence: CDR1 KGHSH, CDR2 LQKENI. Followed over time, Seattle patients had been enrolled while infection was active. Original processing notes: It was from reference gene primer amplification that nucleated cell counts were estimated. Some clones are missing from TCRdb's copy, which holds only in-frame ones; the method was immunoSEQ multiplex PCR. V and J calls and clone size are those listed in that table; D and trimming were worked out from the DNA. Here the sample spans 270,000 or so clones, around 90% being singletons.

The chain recombines TRBV18 with TRBJ1-2; D unresolved. This TCR derives from a woman aged 60-70 years with COVID-19, enrolled during active disease. The material sequenced was peripheral blood. CDR3 nucleotide sequence: TGTGCCAGCTCACCGAGAGGAGGCTTTGGATTGGGCTACACCTTC. Translation gives CASSPRGGFGLGYTF.